This is a list of T cell receptor beta chains from one sample in a study of siplizumab effects on memory and regulatory T cells. The table came from immunoSEQ multiplex PCR; TCRdb's copy has only in-frame clones and leaves some out. The sample yields about 100,000 clones, roughly 91% seen once. The sequenced sample was non-Treg CD4+ T cells sorted from blood. Receptor source: a human donor in good health. The CDR3 runs from the conserved cysteine through the conserved F or W. D genes are given only for firm matches. A row's size may be missing; if present it is once, few, many or a size class.

v_call: TRBV19
clone_size: NA
d_call: TRBD2
j_call: TRBJ2-1
cdr3_length: 15
cdr3_aa: CASSMPLSGRSEQFF
cdr3_nt: TGTGCCAGTAGTATGCCGTTAAGCGGGAGGAGTGAGCAGTTCTTC

v_call: TRBV9
clone_size: NA
d_call: NA
j_call: TRBJ2-6
cdr3_length: 15
cdr3_aa: CASSVESSGANVLTF
cdr3_nt: TGTGCCAGCAGCGTAGAAAGCTCTGGGGCCAACGTCCTGACTTTC

v_call: TRBV6-1
clone_size: NA
d_call: NA
j_call: TRBJ2-1
cdr3_length: 15
cdr3_aa: CASISWGDTYNEQFF
cdr3_nt: TGTGCCAGCATTAGCTGGGGGGATACCTACAATGAGCAGTTCTTC

v_call: TRBV29-1
clone_size: NA
d_call: NA
j_call: TRBJ2-7
cdr3_length: 10
cdr3_aa: CSVGSYEQYF
cdr3_nt: TGCAGCGTTGGGAGCTACGAGCAGTACTTC

v_call: TRBV19
clone_size: NA
d_call: TRBD1
j_call: TRBJ1-2
cdr3_length: 12
cdr3_aa: CASTGQGYGYTF
cdr3_nt: TGTGCCAGCACGGGACAGGGCTATGGCTACACCTTC

v_call: TRBV6-6
clone_size: NA
d_call: TRBD1
j_call: TRBJ1-4
cdr3_length: 15
cdr3_aa: CASSGRSGQAEKLFF
cdr3_nt: TGTGCCAGCAGTGGCCGCTCAGGACAGGCTGAAAAACTGTTTTTT

v_call: TRBV28
clone_size: NA
d_call: NA
j_call: TRBJ2-1
cdr3_length: 14
cdr3_aa: CASSLPGAGNEQFF
cdr3_nt: TGTGCCAGCAGTTTACCAGGGGCCGGCAATGAGCAGTTCTTC

v_call: TRBV30
clone_size: NA
d_call: NA
j_call: TRBJ1-1
cdr3_length: 14
cdr3_aa: CAWDLGRSNTEAFF
cdr3_nt: TGTGCCTGGGACCTCGGACGCTCGAACACTGAAGCTTTCTTT

v_call: TRBV15
clone_size: NA
d_call: TRBD1
j_call: TRBJ2-1
cdr3_length: 14
cdr3_aa: CATIRDSSYNEQFF
cdr3_nt: TGTGCCACCATCCGGGACAGCTCCTACAATGAGCAGTTCTTC

v_call: TRBV6-6
clone_size: NA
d_call: NA
j_call: TRBJ1-1
cdr3_length: 13
cdr3_aa: CASSYGNGGEAFF
cdr3_nt: TGTGCCAGCAGTTACGGTAATGGGGGTGAAGCTTTCTTT

v_call: TRBV18
clone_size: NA
d_call: NA
j_call: TRBJ2-1
cdr3_length: 15
cdr3_aa: CASSPPLGQYNEQFF
cdr3_nt: TGTGCCAGCTCACCACCTCTCGGACAGTACAATGAGCAGTTCTTC

v_call: TRBV12-5
clone_size: NA
d_call: NA
j_call: TRBJ2-3
cdr3_length: 12
cdr3_aa: CASGPKGDTQYF
cdr3_nt: TGTGCTAGTGGGCCTAAGGGGGATACGCAGTATTTT

v_call: TRBV18
clone_size: NA
d_call: NA
j_call: TRBJ2-3
cdr3_length: 14
cdr3_aa: CASSPAGTRDTQYF
cdr3_nt: TGTGCCAGCTCACCAGCGGGGACTCGGGATACGCAGTATTTT

v_call: TRBV30
clone_size: once
d_call: TRBD1
j_call: TRBJ1-4
cdr3_length: 13
cdr3_aa: CAWSKDRGEKLFF
cdr3_nt: TGTGCCTGGAGTAAGGACAGGGGTGAAAAACTGTTTTTT

v_call: TRBV4-1
clone_size: NA
d_call: NA
j_call: TRBJ2-7
cdr3_length: 15
cdr3_aa: CASSQPGRGSDEQYF
cdr3_nt: TGCGCCAGCAGCCAACCCGGACGGGGCTCGGATGAGCAGTACTTC

v_call: TRBV5-5
clone_size: NA
d_call: NA
j_call: TRBJ2-3
cdr3_length: 13
cdr3_aa: CASSSDTRDTQYF
cdr3_nt: TGTGCCAGCAGCTCGGACACGCGGGATACGCAGTATTTT

v_call: TRBV11-3
clone_size: NA
d_call: TRBD2
j_call: TRBJ2-7
cdr3_length: 15
cdr3_aa: CASSPRLAGAYEQYF
cdr3_nt: TGTGCCAGCAGCCCTAGACTAGCGGGAGCCTACGAGCAGTACTTC

v_call: TRBV6-5
clone_size: NA
d_call: NA
j_call: TRBJ1-1
cdr3_length: 12
cdr3_aa: CASSYSGSEAFF
cdr3_nt: TGTGCCAGCAGTTACTCAGGGTCTGAAGCTTTCTTT

v_call: TRBV7-9
clone_size: NA
d_call: TRBD1
j_call: TRBJ2-7
cdr3_length: 16
cdr3_aa: CASSRIPWTGGHEQYF
cdr3_nt: TGTGCCAGCAGCAGAATCCCGTGGACAGGGGGGCACGAGCAGTACTTC

v_call: TRBV5-4
clone_size: NA
d_call: TRBD1
j_call: TRBJ2-2
cdr3_length: 15
cdr3_aa: CASRPGQGIPGELFF
cdr3_nt: TGTGCCAGCAGGCCGGGACAGGGAATCCCCGGGGAGCTGTTTTTT

v_call: TRBV28
clone_size: NA
d_call: NA
j_call: TRBJ2-7
cdr3_length: 13
cdr3_aa: CASSLGPTYEQYF
cdr3_nt: TGTGCCAGCAGTTTAGGACCTACCTACGAGCAGTACTTC

v_call: TRBV28
clone_size: NA
d_call: TRBD1
j_call: TRBJ2-1
cdr3_length: 15
cdr3_aa: CASSLGRGRAREQFF
cdr3_nt: TGTGCCAGCAGTTTGGGCAGGGGGCGGGCAAGGGAGCAGTTCTTC

v_call: TRBV9
clone_size: NA
d_call: TRBD2
j_call: TRBJ2-2
cdr3_length: 17
cdr3_aa: CASSVGLAGGLTGELFF
cdr3_nt: TGTGCCAGCAGCGTTGGACTAGCGGGAGGTTTGACCGGGGAGCTGTTTTTT

v_call: TRBV6-5
clone_size: NA
d_call: NA
j_call: TRBJ1-5
cdr3_length: 15
cdr3_aa: CASSYSLYSNQPQHF
cdr3_nt: TGTGCCAGCAGTTATTCCCTCTATAGCAATCAGCCCCAGCATTTT

v_call: TRBV7-3
clone_size: NA
d_call: TRBD2
j_call: TRBJ2-1
cdr3_length: 15
cdr3_aa: CASSFSGDPYNEQFF
cdr3_nt: TGTGCCAGCAGCTTTAGCGGGGACCCTTACAATGAGCAGTTCTTC

v_call: TRBV4-1
clone_size: NA
d_call: NA
j_call: TRBJ1-5
cdr3_length: 14
cdr3_aa: CASSQAQGAQPQHF
cdr3_nt: TGCGCCAGCAGCCAAGCTCAGGGAGCTCAGCCCCAGCATTTT

v_call: TRBV18
clone_size: NA
d_call: TRBD1
j_call: TRBJ2-2
cdr3_length: 15
cdr3_aa: CASSLGTANTGELFF
cdr3_nt: TGTGCCAGCTCACTAGGGACAGCGAACACCGGGGAGCTGTTTTTT

v_call: TRBV28
clone_size: NA
d_call: TRBD1
j_call: TRBJ2-5
cdr3_length: 15
cdr3_aa: CASSFPGTVQETQYF
cdr3_nt: TGTGCCAGCAGTTTTCCTGGGACAGTTCAAGAGACCCAGTACTTC

v_call: TRBV19
clone_size: NA
d_call: NA
j_call: TRBJ1-5
cdr3_length: 16
cdr3_aa: CASSPGRPGGNQPQHF
cdr3_nt: TGTGCCAGTAGTCCAGGGAGGCCTGGGGGCAATCAGCCCCAGCATTTT

v_call: TRBV6-5
clone_size: once
d_call: NA
j_call: TRBJ2-2
cdr3_length: 13
cdr3_aa: CASRRGGGGELFF
cdr3_nt: TGTGCCAGCAGGCGAGGGGGGGGCGGGGAGCTGTTTTTT

v_call: TRBV18
clone_size: NA
d_call: TRBD1
j_call: TRBJ1-1
cdr3_length: 15
cdr3_aa: CASSIWTGGNTEAFF
cdr3_nt: TGTGCCAGCTCAATCTGGACAGGAGGGAACACTGAAGCTTTCTTT

v_call: TRBV5-1
clone_size: NA
d_call: NA
j_call: TRBJ2-2
cdr3_length: 15
cdr3_aa: CASSSRRGNTGELFF
cdr3_nt: TGCGCCAGCAGCTCCCGCAGGGGGAACACCGGGGAGCTGTTTTTT

v_call: TRBV18
clone_size: NA
d_call: NA
j_call: TRBJ2-5
cdr3_length: 15
cdr3_aa: CASSPGVVFQETQYF
cdr3_nt: TGTGCCAGCTCACCAGGGGTGGTCTTCCAAGAGACCCAGTACTTC

v_call: TRBV30
clone_size: NA
d_call: NA
j_call: TRBJ1-2
cdr3_length: 13
cdr3_aa: CAWLAGLGYGYTF
cdr3_nt: TGTGCCTGGTTGGCGGGGCTAGGATATGGCTACACCTTC

v_call: TRBV5-4
clone_size: NA
d_call: NA
j_call: TRBJ2-7
cdr3_length: 14
cdr3_aa: CASSPRLDPYEQYF
cdr3_nt: TGTGCCAGCAGCCCAAGACTTGACCCCTACGAGCAGTACTTC